This TCR beta chain was profiled in a study of blood T cell repertoires in COVID-19. About the research overall: The United States, Italy and Spain provided the acute and convalescent COVID-19 samples. Sources were T cells, B-cell-depleted T cells, or PBMCs; the material itself was cDNA or gDNA.

Original processing methods: From reference gene primer amplification, estimates of nucleated cell counts were derived. Produced via immunoSEQ multiplex PCR; TCRdb's table is partial and in-frame only. The D gene and trimming were derived from the DNA, and the V and J assignments and clone size from that table. This table has about 71,000 clones, 65% to 80% appearing once. V was pared by 3 bases and J by 10 bases, with 23 bases between. The CDR3 spans 17 residues. Per the germline V gene, CDR1 is SGHRS and CDR2 is YFSETQ. The sequence was obtained from an elderly woman with active or convalescent COVID-19. The chain is built from TRBV5-1 and TRBJ1-6; D unresolved. Material: peripheral blood. The CDR3 DNA reads as TGCGCCAGCAGCTATTCCCCGGGCGGGGTAGATGGGTCACCCCTCCACTTT. The encoded protein is CASSYSPGGVDGSPLHF.